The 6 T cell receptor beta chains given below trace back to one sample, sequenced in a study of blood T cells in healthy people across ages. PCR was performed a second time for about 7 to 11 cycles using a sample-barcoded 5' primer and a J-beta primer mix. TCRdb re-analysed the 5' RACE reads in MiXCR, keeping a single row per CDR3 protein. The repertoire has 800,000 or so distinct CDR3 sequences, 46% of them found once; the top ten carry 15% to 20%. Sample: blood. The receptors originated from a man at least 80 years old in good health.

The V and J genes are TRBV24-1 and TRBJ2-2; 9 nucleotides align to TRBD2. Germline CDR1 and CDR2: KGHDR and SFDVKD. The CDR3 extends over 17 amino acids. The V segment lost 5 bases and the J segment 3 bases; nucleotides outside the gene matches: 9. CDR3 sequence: CATSVREGPEYTGELFF. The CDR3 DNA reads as TGTGCCACCAGTGTGCGGGAGGGCCCCGAGTACACCGGGGAGCTGTTTTTT.

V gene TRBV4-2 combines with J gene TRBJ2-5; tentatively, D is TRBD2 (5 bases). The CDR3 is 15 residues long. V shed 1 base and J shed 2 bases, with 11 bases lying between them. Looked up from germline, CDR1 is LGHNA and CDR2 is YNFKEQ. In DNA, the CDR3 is TGTGCCAGCAGCCAAGTTGGACGGGATCAAGAGACCCAGTACTTC. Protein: CASSQVGRDQETQYF.

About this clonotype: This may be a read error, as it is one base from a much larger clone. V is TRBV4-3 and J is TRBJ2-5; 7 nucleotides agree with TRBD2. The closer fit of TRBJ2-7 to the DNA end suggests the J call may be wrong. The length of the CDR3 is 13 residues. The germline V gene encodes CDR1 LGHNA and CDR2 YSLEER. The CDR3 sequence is CASNQASGGEQYF. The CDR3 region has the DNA TGCGCCAGCAACCAAGCTAGCGGAGGCGAGCAGTACTTC.

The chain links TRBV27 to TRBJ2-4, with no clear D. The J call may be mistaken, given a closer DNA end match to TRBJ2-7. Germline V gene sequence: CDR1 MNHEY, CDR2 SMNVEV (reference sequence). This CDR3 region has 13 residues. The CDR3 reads CASSSGSAYEQYF. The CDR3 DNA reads TGTGCCAGCAGTTCCGGCAGCGCCTACGAGCAGTACTTC.

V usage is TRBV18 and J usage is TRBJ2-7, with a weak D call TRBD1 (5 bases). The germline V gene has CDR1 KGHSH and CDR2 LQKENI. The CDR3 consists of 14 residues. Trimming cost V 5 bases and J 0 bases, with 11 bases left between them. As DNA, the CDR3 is TGTGCCAGCTCAAAGACAGAGAACTCCTACGAGCAGTACTTC. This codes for CASSKTENSYEQYF.

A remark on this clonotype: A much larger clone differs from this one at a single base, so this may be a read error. CDR3 in amino acids: CASSARGSDNEQYF. The CDR3 DNA sequence: TGTGCCAGCAGTGCCCGGGGCTCTGACAATGAGCAGTACTTC. J is TRBJ2-5 and V is TRBV6-6; the D call may be TRBD1 or TRBD2 (5 bases each). This CDR3 comprises 14 residues. Germline lookup yields CDR1 MNHNY and CDR2 SVGAGI (reference sequence). Trimming took 5 bases from V and 11 from J, leaving 21 bases between them.